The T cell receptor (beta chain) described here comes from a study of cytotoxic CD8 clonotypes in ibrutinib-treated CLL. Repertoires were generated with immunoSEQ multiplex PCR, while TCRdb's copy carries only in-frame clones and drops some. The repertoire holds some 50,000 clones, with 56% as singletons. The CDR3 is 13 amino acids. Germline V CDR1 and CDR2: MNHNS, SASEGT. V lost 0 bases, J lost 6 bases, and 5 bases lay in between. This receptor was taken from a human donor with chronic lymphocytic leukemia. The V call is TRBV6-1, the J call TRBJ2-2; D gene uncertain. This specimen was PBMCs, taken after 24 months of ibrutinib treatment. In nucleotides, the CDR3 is TGTGCCAGCAGTGAAGCGTCCCCCGGGGAGCTGTTTTTT. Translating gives CASSEASPGELFF.